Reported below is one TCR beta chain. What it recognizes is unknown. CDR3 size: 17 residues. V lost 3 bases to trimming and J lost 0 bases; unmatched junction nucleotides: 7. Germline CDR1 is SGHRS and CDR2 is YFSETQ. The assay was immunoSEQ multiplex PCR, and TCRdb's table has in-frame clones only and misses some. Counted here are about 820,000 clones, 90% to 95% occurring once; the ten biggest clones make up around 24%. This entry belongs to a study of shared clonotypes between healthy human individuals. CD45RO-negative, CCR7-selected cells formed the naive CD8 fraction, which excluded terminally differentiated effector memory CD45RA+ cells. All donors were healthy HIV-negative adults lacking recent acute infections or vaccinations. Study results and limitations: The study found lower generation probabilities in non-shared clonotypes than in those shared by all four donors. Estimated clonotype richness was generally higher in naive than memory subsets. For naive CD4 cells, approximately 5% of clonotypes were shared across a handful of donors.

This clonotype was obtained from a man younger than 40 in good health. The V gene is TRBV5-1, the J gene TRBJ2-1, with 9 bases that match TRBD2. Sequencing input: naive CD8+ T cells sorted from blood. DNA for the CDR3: TGCGCCAGCAGCTGGACCCCTAGCGGGGTCTCCTACAATGAGCAGTTCTTC. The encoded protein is CASSWTPSGVSYNEQFF.